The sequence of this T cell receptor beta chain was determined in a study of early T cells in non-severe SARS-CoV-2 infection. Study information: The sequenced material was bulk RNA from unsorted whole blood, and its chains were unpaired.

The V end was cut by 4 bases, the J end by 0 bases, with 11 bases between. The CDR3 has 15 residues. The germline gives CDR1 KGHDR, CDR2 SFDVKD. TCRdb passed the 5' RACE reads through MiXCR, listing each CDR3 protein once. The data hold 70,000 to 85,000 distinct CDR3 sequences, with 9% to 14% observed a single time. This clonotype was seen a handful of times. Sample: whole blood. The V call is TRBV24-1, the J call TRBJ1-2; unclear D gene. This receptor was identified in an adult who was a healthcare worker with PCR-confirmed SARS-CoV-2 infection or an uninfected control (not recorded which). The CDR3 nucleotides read TGTGCCACCAGTGACCACGGAGGGCCTAACTATGGCTACACCTTC. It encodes CATSDHGGPNYGYTF.